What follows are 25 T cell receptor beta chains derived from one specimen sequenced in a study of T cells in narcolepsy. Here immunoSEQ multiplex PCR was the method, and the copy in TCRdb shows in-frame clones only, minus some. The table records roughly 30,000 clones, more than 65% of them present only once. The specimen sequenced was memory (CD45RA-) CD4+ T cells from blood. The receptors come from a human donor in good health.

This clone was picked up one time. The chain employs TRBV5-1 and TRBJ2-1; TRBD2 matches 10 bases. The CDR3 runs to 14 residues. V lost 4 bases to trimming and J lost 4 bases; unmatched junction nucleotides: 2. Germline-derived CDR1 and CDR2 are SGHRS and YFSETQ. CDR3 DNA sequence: TGCGCCAGCAGCCGGACTAGCGGATACAATGAGCAGTTCTTC. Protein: CASSRTSGYNEQFF.

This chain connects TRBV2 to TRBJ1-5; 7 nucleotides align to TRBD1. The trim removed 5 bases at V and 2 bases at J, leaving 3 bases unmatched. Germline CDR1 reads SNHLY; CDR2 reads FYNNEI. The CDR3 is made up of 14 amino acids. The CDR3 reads CASSYRGGNQPQHF. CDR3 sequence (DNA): TGTGCCAGCAGTTACAGGGGAGGCAATCAGCCCCAGCATTTT.

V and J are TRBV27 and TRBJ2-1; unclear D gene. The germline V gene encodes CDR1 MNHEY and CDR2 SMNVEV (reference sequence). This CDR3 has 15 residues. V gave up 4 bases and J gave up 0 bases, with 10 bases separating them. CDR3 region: CASSSYKSSYNEQFF. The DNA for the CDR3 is TGTGCCAGCAGTTCATACAAAAGCTCCTACAATGAGCAGTTCTTC.

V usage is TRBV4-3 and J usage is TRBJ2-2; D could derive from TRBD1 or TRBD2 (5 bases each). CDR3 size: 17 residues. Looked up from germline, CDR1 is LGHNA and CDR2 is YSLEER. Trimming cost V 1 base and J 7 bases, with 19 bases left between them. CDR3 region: CASSQGGRAGLDGELFF. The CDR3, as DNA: TGCGCCAGCAGCCAAGGGGGCAGGGCCGGACTTGACGGGGAGCTGTTTTTT.

The CDR3 protein is CASTSDHYEQYF. DNA for the CDR3: TGCGCCAGCACTTCGGACCATTACGAGCAGTACTTC. The chain has TRBV10-2 and TRBJ2-7; D is undetermined. V lost 7 bases and J 4 bases, leaving 11 bases between the germline ends. The CDR3 is 12 amino acids. CDR1 WSHSY and CDR2 SAAADI come from the germline V gene.

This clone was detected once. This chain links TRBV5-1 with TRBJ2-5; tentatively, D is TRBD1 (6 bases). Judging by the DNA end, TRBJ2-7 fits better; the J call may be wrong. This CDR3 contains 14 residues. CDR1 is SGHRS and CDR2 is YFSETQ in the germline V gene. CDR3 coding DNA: TGCGCCAGCAGCTTGTATCAGGGGAAGAACGAGCAGTACTTC. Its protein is CASSLYQGKNEQYF.

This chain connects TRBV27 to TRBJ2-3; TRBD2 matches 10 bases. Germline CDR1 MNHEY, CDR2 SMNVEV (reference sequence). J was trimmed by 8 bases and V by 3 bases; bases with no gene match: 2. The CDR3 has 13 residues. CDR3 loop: CASSFGLAATQYF. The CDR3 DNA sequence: TGTGCCAGCAGTTTCGGACTAGCGGCTACGCAGTATTTT.

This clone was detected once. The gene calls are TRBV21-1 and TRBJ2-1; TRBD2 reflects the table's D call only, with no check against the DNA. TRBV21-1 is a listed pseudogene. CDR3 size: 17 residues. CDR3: CASSGTVRGGTYNEQFF. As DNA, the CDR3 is TGTGCCAGCAGCGGAACGGTTCGGGGGGGTACCTACAATGAGCAGTTCTTC.

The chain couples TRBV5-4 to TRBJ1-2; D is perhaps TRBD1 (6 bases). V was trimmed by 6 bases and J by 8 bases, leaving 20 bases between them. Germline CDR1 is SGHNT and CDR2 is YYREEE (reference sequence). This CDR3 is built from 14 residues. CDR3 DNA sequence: TGTGCCAGCACCCCGGGGAGGGGGGAAGAGGGCTACACCTTC. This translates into CASTPGRGEEGYTF.

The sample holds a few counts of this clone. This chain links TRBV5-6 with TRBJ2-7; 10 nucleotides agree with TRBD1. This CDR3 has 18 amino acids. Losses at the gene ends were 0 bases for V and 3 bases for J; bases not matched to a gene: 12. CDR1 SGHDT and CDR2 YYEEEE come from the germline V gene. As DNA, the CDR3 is TGTGCCAGCAGCTTGGAGTTGACAGGGGGCGCGCTCCTCTACGAGCAGTACTTC. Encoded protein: CASSLELTGGALLYEQYF.

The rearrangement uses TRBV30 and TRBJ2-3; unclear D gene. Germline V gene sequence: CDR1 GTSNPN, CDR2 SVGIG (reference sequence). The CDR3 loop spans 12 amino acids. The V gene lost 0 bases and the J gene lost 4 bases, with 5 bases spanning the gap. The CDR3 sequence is CAWSVLADTQYF. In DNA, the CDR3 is TGTGCCTGGAGTGTTCTCGCAGATACGCAGTATTTT.

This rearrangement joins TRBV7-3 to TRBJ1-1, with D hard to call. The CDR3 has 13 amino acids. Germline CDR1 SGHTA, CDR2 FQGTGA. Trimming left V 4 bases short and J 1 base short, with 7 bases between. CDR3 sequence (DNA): TGTGCCAGCAGCTCTTCACCGAACACTGAAGCTTTCTTT. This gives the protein CASSSSPNTEAFF.

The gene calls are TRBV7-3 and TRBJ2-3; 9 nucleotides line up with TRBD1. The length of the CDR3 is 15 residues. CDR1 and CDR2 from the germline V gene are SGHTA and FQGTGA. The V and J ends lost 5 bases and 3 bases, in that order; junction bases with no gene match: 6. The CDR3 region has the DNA TGTGCCAGCAGCCTTCAACAGGGGGCAACAGATACGCAGTATTTT. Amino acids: CASSLQQGATDTQYF.

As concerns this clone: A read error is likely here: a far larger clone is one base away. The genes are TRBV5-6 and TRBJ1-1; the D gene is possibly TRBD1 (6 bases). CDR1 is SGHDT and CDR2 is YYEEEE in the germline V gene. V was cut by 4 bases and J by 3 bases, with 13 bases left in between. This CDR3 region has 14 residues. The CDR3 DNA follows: TGTGCCAGCAGCACGACAGGAGATGACACTGAAGCTTTCTTT. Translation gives CASSTTGDDTEAFF. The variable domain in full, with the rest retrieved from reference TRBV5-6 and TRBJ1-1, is DAGVTQSPTHLIKTRGQQVTLRCSPKSGHDTVSWYQQALGQGPQFIFQYYEEEERQRGNFPDRFSGHQFPNYSSELNVNALLLGDSALYLCASSTTGDDTEAFFGQGTRLTVV.

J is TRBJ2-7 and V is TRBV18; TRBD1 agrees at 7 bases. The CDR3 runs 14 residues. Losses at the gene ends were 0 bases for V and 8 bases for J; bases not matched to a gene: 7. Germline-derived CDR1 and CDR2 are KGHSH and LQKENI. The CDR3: CASSPPGQIFKQYF. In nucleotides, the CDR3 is TGTGCCAGCTCACCACCGGGACAGATTTTCAAGCAGTACTTC.

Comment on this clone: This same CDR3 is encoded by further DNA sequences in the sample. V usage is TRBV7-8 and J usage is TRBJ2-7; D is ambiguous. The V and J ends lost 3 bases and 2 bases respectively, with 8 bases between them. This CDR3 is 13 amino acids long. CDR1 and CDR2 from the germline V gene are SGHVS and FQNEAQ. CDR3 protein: CASSFDSTYEQYF. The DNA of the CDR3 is TGTGCCAGCAGCTTCGATAGTACCTACGAGCAGTACTTC.

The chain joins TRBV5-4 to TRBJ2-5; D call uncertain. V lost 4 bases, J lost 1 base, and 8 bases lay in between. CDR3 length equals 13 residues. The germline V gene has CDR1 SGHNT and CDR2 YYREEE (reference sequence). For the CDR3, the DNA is TGTGCCAGCAGCCCCCCCGGCCAAGAGACCCAGTACTTC. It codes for CASSPPGQETQYF.

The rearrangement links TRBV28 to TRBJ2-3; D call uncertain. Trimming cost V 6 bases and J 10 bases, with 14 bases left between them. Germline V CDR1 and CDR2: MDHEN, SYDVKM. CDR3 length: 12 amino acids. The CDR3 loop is CASRLRLPPQYF. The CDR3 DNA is TGTGCCAGCAGACTCCGACTGCCTCCGCAGTATTTT.

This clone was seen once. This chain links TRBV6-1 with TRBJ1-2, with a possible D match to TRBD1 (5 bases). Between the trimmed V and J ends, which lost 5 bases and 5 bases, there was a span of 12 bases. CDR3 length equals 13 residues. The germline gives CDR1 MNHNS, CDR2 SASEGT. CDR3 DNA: TGTGCCAGCAGTTCCGGGACGCGATATGGCTACACCTTC. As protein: CASSSGTRYGYTF.

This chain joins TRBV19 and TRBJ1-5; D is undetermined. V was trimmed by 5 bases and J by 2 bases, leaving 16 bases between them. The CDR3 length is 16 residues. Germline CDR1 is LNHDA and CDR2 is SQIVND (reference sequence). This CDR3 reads CASSSTGGFGNQPQHF. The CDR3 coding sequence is TGTGCCAGTAGTTCCACGGGTGGGTTCGGCAATCAGCCCCAGCATTTT.

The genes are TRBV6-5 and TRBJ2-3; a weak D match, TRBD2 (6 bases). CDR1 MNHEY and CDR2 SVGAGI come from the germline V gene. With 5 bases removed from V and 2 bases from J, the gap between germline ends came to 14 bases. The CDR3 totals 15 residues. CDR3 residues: CASSPGTDTTDTQYF. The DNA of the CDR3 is TGTGCCAGCAGTCCCGGGACTGACACCACAGATACGCAGTATTTT.

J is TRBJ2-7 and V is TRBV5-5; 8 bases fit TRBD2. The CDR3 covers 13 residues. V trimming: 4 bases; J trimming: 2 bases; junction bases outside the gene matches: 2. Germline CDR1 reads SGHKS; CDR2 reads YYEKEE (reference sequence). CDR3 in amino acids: CASSISGTYEQYF. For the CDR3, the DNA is TGTGCCAGCAGCATTAGCGGGACCTACGAGCAGTACTTC.

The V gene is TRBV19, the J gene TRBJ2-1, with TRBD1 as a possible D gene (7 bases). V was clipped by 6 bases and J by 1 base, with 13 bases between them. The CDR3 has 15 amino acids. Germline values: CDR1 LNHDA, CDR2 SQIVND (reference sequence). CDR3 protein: CASRETGRSYNEQFF. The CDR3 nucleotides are TGTGCCAGTAGAGAGACAGGGAGGTCCTACAATGAGCAGTTCTTC.

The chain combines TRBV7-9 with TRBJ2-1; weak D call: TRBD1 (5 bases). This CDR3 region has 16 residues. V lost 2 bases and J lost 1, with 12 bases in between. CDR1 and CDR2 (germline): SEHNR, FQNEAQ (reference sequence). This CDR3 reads CASSLLQGLSYNEQFF. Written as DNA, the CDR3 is TGTGCCAGCAGCTTACTTCAGGGTCTGTCCTACAATGAGCAGTTCTTC.

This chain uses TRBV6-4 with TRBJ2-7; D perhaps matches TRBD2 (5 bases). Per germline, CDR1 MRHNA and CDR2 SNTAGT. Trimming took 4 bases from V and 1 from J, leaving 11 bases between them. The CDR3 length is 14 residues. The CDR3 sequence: CASSAQLGSYEQYF. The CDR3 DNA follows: TGTGCCAGCAGTGCCCAACTAGGGTCCTACGAGCAGTACTTC.